This T cell receptor (beta chain) was identified in a study of T cell changes during pregnancy in multiple sclerosis. The CDR3 contains 14 residues. V dropped 0 bases and J dropped 7 bases, with 10 bases sitting between them. Germline V CDR1 and CDR2: SGHRS, YFSETQ. TCRdb's table, derived via immunoSEQ multiplex PCR, lists solely in-frame clones and lacks some. The table shows about 40,000 clones, with 89% occurring only once. Specimen: CD4+ T cells from peripheral blood mononuclear cells, collected after pregnancy. The chain recombines TRBV5-1 with TRBJ1-4, with D hard to call. This TCR came from a female donor with multiple sclerosis, enrolled in a pregnancy study. The CDR3 DNA reads as TGCGCCAGCAGCTTGGGGAGCGAGCGTGAAAAACTGTTTTTT. Residues: CASSLGSEREKLFF.